This TCR beta chain was captured in a study of blood T cells in healthy people across ages. Findings of the study overall: No conclusive comparison of naive versus antigen-experienced cells was possible with unsorted PBMCs.

Looked up from germline, CDR1 is MNHNY and CDR2 is SVGAGI (reference sequence). This CDR3 has 12 amino acids. Trimming pared 0 bases from V and 6 bases from J, leaving 5 bases between. At least 5.5 micrograms of total RNA were extracted per sample. The authors ran a second PCR of roughly 6 to 11 cycles using a sample-barcoded 5' primer and a J-beta primer mix. Each of the cDNA molecules was tagged by a template-switch adaptor with 12 random nucleotides. There were at least 2.5 million CDR3-containing paired-end reads obtained from each sample. TCRdb itself ran the 5' RACE reads through MiXCR, one entry per CDR3 protein. The sample includes under 2 million distinct CDR3 sequences, almost 35% of them seen just once. In this sample, this clonotype turned up a few times. What it recognizes is unknown.

Specimen: blood. The chain joins TRBV6-6 to TRBJ1-1; D ambiguous. This receptor was identified in a woman younger than 45 in good health. The CDR3 here is CASSYSMAEAFF. The CDR3 nucleotides are TGTGCCAGCAGTTACTCGATGGCTGAAGCTTTCTTT.